This entry concerns a single T cell receptor (beta chain). The data are from a study of blood T cell repertoires in COVID-19. Profiled with immunoSEQ multiplex PCR; TCRdb holds only in-frame clones, not every one. The table has more than 85,000 clones, approximately 88% seen once. The CDR3 runs to 13 residues. The germline CDR1 and CDR2 sequences are SGHNT and YYREEE (reference sequence). J gave up 16 bases and V 4 bases, and 8 bases lay outside the gene matches. The sequenced sample was peripheral blood. The TCR comes from a woman between 70 and 85 years old with acute or convalescent COVID-19. This sequence joins TRBV5-4 and TRBJ2-1; 13 bases fit TRBD2. The CDR3 sequence is CASSRITSGGEFF. As DNA, the CDR3 is TGTGCCAGCAGCCGAATAACTAGCGGGGGGGAATTCTTC.